The 7 T cell receptor beta chains below all came from one sample that was sequenced in a study of T cells in localized non-small cell lung cancer. This table comes from immunoSEQ multiplex PCR, and its TCRdb copy is limited to in-frame clones, with some not included. Of around 29,000 clones listed, less than 95% were seen once; the top ten hold roughly 1.1%. The specimen comprised peripheral blood, sampled before any cancer treatment. The source of these receptors is a woman aged 40 to 75 with stage I lung adenocarcinoma.

The gene calls are TRBV4-1 and TRBJ1-4; D perhaps matches TRBD1 (6 bases). Germline-derived CDR1 and CDR2 are MGHRA and YSYEKL. This CDR3 spans 16 amino acids. With 1 base removed from V and 5 bases from J, the gap between germline ends came to 14 bases. In DNA, the CDR3 is TGCGCCAGCAGCCAAGTATCAGGGGTAGGGAATGAAAAACTGTTTTTT. Translated: CASSQVSGVGNEKLFF.

The J gene is TRBJ2-7, the V gene TRBV29-1; 7 nucleotides align to TRBD1. The V segment lost 6 bases and the J segment 5 bases; nucleotides outside the gene matches: 10. From germline, CDR1 is SQVTM and CDR2 ANQGSEA. The CDR3 runs to 13 residues. CDR3 DNA sequence: TGCAGCGTGGTGGGACGACAGGGTGACGAGCAGTACTTC. It encodes CSVVGRQGDEQYF.

The chain employs TRBV6-1 and TRBJ2-3; 10 positions agree with TRBD2. This CDR3 comprises 15 residues. After removal of 6 bases from V and 3 bases from J, the junction contained 6 bases not matched to a gene. The germline CDR1 and CDR2 sequences are MNHNS and SASEGT. CDR3 residues: CASSARTSGTDTQYF. Written as DNA, the CDR3 is TGTGCCAGCAGCGCTCGGACTAGCGGTACAGATACGCAGTATTTT.

The sample holds a few counts of this clone. V gene TRBV5-4 combines with J gene TRBJ2-7; tentatively, D is TRBD1 or TRBD2 (5 bases each). V was trimmed by 3 bases and J by 6 bases, leaving 19 bases between them. Germline V gene lookup returns CDR1 SGHNT and CDR2 YYREEE (reference sequence). The CDR3 is made up of 15 amino acids. Here the CDR3 reads CASSWGSGTASEQYF. In nucleotides, the CDR3 is TGTGCCAGCAGCTGGGGATCCGGGACGGCCTCCGAGCAGTACTTC. The full variable domain, rest sourced from reference TRBV5-4 and TRBJ2-7, is ETGVTQSPTHLIKTRGQQVTLRCSSQSGHNTVSWYQQALGQGPQFIFQYYREEENGRGNFPPRFSGLQFPNYSSELNVNALELDDSALYLCASSWGSGTASEQYFGPGTRLTVT.

This chain links TRBV5-1 with TRBJ2-5; 9 bases align to TRBD1. The V segment lost 2 bases and the J segment 2 bases; nucleotides outside the gene matches: 4. Looked up from germline, CDR1 is SGHRS and CDR2 is YFSETQ. The CDR3 is 15 amino acids. Here the CDR3 reads CASSFGTGLQETQYF. The CDR3 nucleotides read TGCGCCAGCAGCTTCGGGACAGGGCTACAAGAGACCCAGTACTTC. The full variable domain, in which reference TRBV5-1 and TRBJ2-5 provide the parts outside the CDR3, is KAGVTQTPRYLIKTRGQQVTLSCSPISGHRSVSWYQQTPGQGLQFLFEYFSETQRNKGNFPGRFSGRQFSNSRSEMNVSTLELGDSALYLCASSFGTGLQETQYFGPGTRLLVL.

The V and J genes are TRBV28 and TRBJ1-4; 8 bases fit TRBD1. The CDR3 totals 15 residues. Germline V gives CDR1 MDHEN, CDR2 SYDVKM. The V segment lost 6 bases and the J segment 8 bases; nucleotides outside the gene matches: 11. The CDR3 DNA sequence: TGTGCCAGCAGCCTAATAGACAGGGGAGGCGAAAAACTGTTTTTT. This encodes CASSLIDRGGEKLFF.

The gene calls are TRBV7-2 and TRBJ2-1; a weak D match, TRBD1 (6 bases). The CDR3 loop spans 16 amino acids. The germline V gene encodes CDR1 SGHTA and CDR2 FQGNSA. Between the trimmed V and J ends, which lost 0 bases and 0 bases, there was a span of 9 bases. This CDR3 reads CASSLAGHLSYNEQFF. The CDR3 DNA is TGTGCCAGCAGCTTAGCGGGACACCTCTCCTACAATGAGCAGTTCTTC.